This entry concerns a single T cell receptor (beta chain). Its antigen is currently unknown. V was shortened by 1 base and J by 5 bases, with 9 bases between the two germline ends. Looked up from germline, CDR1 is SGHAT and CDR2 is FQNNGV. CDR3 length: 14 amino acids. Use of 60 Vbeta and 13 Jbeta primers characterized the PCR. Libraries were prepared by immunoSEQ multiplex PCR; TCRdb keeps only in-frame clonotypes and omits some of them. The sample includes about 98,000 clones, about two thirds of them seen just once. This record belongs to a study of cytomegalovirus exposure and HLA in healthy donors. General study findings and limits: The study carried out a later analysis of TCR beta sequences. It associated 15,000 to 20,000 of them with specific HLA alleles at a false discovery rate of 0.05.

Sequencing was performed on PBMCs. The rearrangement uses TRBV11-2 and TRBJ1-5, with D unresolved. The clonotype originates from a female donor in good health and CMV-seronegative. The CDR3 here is CASSLAPSDQPQHF. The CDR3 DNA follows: TGTGCCAGCAGCTTAGCCCCCTCGGATCAGCCCCAGCATTTT. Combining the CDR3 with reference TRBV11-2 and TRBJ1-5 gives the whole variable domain EAGVAQSPRYKIIEKRQSVAFWCNPISGHATLYWYQQILGQGPKLLIQFQNNGVVDDSQLPKDRFSAERLKGVDSTLKIQPAKLEDSAVYLCASSLAPSDQPQHFGDGTRLSIL.